A selection of T cell receptor beta chains follows, all from one sample in a study of OX40 agonist ivuxolimab in advanced cancers. Clones were sequenced by immunoSEQ multiplex PCR, and TCRdb holds only the in-frame ones, with some missing. The sample contains some 30,000 clones, around 90% of which appear only once. This material consisted of CD4+ or CD8+ T cells sorted from blood, taken in a trial of the OX40 agonist ivuxolimab. The receptors were gathered from an adult with an advanced solid tumor such as melanoma, head and neck, liver or kidney cancer. Both conserved end residues are part of each CDR3. Each record gives: J gene, V gene, D gene, clone size, CDR3 protein, CDR3 DNA. The D gene is left open where the match is weak. For some rows the clone size is stated as once, few or many, or as a class when expanded; others skip it.

TRBJ1-1 TRBV7-9 . . CASSLVADSNTEAFF TGTGCCAGCAGCTTAGTGGCGGATTCGAACACTGAAGCTTTCTTT
TRBJ2-3 TRBV7-6 TRBD2 once CASSFPSVAGEPDTQYF TGTGCCAGCAGCTTCCCTTCGGTAGCGGGGGAGCCAGATACGCAGTATTTT
TRBJ2-5 TRBV6-5 TRBD2 . CASSKTIAGEETQYF TGTGCCAGCAGTAAAACCATAGCGGGAGAAGAGACCCAGTACTTC
TRBJ2-2 TRBV9 . . CASSGSTYTGELFF TGTGCCAGCAGCGGTAGTACGTACACCGGGGAGCTGTTTTTT
TRBJ1-1 TRBV19 . . CASSLTTATEAFF TGTGCCAGTAGTCTCACGACAGCGACTGAAGCTTTCTTT
TRBJ1-1 TRBV10-3 . . CAIRTDQRGLTGGAFF TGTGCCATCAGAACGGATCAGAGGGGCCTAACTGGGGGAGCTTTCTTT
TRBJ1-1 TRBV18 TRBD1 . CASSPADLGQGTFF TGTGCCAGCTCACCAGCGGATCTCGGACAGGGAACTTTCTTT
TRBJ2-6 TRBV10-3 . . CAISESGGPGANVLTF TGTGCCATCAGTGAGTCAGGAGGGCCTGGGGCCAACGTCCTGACTTTC
TRBJ2-1 TRBV4-1 . . CASSHTWEGGNEQFF TGCGCCAGCAGCCATACCTGGGAGGGGGGAAATGAGCAGTTCTTC
TRBJ1-4 TRBV7-9 TRBD1 once CASSSEGTGSRKLFF TGTGCCAGCAGCTCCGAGGGGACAGGCAGCAGAAAACTGTTTTTT
TRBJ2-7 TRBV10-3 TRBD2 . CAISESGAGAGEQYF TGTGCCATCAGTGAGTCTGGAGCGGGGGCCGGCGAGCAGTACTTC
TRBJ2-3 TRBV9 TRBD2 . CASSVGTSGFTDTQYF TGTGCCAGCAGCGTAGGGACTAGCGGGTTTACAGATACGCAGTATTTT
TRBJ2-3 TRBV29-1 . . CAVETSTDTQYF TGCGCAGTGGAGACTAGCACAGATACGCAGTATTTT
TRBJ1-2 TRBV27 . once CASSLSANYGYTF TGTGCCAGCAGTTTATCCGCTAACTATGGCTACACCTTC
TRBJ2-1 TRBV7-3 TRBD2 . CASSPEVAGSNEQFF TGTGCCAGCAGCCCCGAGGTAGCGGGGAGCAATGAGCAGTTCTTC
TRBJ1-4 TRBV6-1 . . CASTAGFNNEKLFF TGTGCCAGCACCGCAGGGTTTAATAATGAAAAACTGTTTTTT
TRBJ2-7 TRBV6-1 TRBD2 once CASSPIAGGSYEQYF TGTGCCAGCAGCCCCATAGCGGGAGGTTCCTACGAGCAGTACTTC
TRBJ1-5 TRBV2 . . CASSELGGGSNQPQHF TGTGCCAGCAGTGAACTTGGAGGTGGAAGCAATCAGCCCCAGCATTTT
TRBJ1-1 TRBV11-2 . . CASSLGPVYTEAFF TGTGCCAGCAGCTTAGGTCCCGTTTACACTGAAGCTTTCTTT
TRBJ2-5 TRBV5-1 TRBD2 . CASSRPGGETQYF TGCGCCAGCAGTAGGCCGGGGGGTGAGACCCAGTACTTC
TRBJ1-1 TRBV11-3 TRBD1 . CASSLGQGLSTEAFF TGTGCCAGCAGCTTGGGACAGGGGCTGAGCACTGAAGCTTTCTTT
TRBJ2-6 TRBV10-3 . . CAIRTVGGPNSGANVLTF TGTGCCATCAGGACCGTTGGGGGACCTAACTCTGGGGCCAACGTCCTGACTTTC
TRBJ2-3 TRBV11-1 TRBD1 . CASSWGQETSTDTQYF TGTGCCAGCAGCTGGGGACAGGAGACTAGCACAGATACGCAGTATTTT
TRBJ2-5 TRBV7-9 TRBD1 . CASSIWDRWGETQYF TGTGCCAGCAGCATATGGGACAGGTGGGGCGAGACCCAGTACTTC
TRBJ2-1 TRBV27 TRBD2 . CASSSLGGRVDEQFF TGTGCCAGCAGTTCCCTGGGCGGGAGGGTGGATGAGCAGTTCTTC
TRBJ1-1 TRBV6-5 . once CASRWSYTEAFF TGTGCCAGCAGATGGTCATACACTGAAGCTTTCTTT
TRBJ1-1 TRBV5-1 . few CASSQGGPSNTEAFF TGCGCCAGCAGCCAAGGAGGGCCATCGAACACTGAAGCTTTCTTT
TRBJ2-7 TRBV15 TRBD2 . CATSAETGGPHEQYF TGTGCCACCAGCGCCGAAACGGGGGGGCCGCACGAGCAGTACTTC
TRBJ2-7 TRBV30 . . CAWSVPPGEQYF TGTGCCTGGAGTGTCCCCCCGGGCGAGCAGTACTTC
TRBJ2-1 TRBV2 TRBD1 . CASKGGQFRVADEQFF TGTGCCAGCAAAGGGGGACAGTTTCGGGTGGCGGATGAGCAGTTCTTC
TRBJ2-7 TRBV18 . . CASSSRVGYEQYF TGTGCCAGCTCCTCCCGGGTCGGCTACGAGCAGTACTTC
TRBJ1-5 TRBV7-9 . . CASSLASHREQPQHF TGTGCCAGCAGCTTAGCTTCTCACAGGGAACAGCCCCAGCATTTT
TRBJ2-1 TRBV6-6 TRBD2 . CASSKRTSGYNEQFF TGTGCCAGCAGTAAACGGACTAGCGGATACAATGAGCAGTTCTTC
TRBJ2-1 TRBV4-2 TRBD2 . CASSQVLAGTDEQFF TGTGCCAGCAGCCAAGTCCTAGCGGGGACCGATGAGCAGTTCTTC
TRBJ1-6 TRBV6-5 TRBD1 . CASSYGDRVNSPLHF TGTGCCAGCAGTTACGGGGACAGGGTTAATTCACCCCTCCACTTT
TRBJ2-3 TRBV4-2 TRBD2 . CASSQDRSGGAADTQYF TGTGCCAGCAGCCAAGACCGTAGCGGGGGGGCCGCAGATACGCAGTATTTT
TRBJ2-1 TRBV25-1 . . CASRLASSYNEQFF TGTGCCAGCAGACTCGCAAGCTCCTACAATGAGCAGTTCTTC
TRBJ2-5 TRBV28 TRBD1 . CASSARDRDETQYF TGTGCCAGCAGTGCCCGGGACAGGGATGAGACCCAGTACTTC
TRBJ1-1 TRBV7-9 . . CASISVRFMNTEAFF TGTGCCAGCATCTCAGTTCGCTTTATGAACACTGAAGCTTTCTTT
TRBJ2-3 TRBV6-5 TRBD2 . CASSYIAGRLDTQYF TGTGCCAGCAGTTACATAGCGGGACGCCTAGATACGCAGTATTTT
TRBJ2-3 TRBV7-9 . once CASSLGGTDTQYF TGTGCCAGCAGCTTAGGGGGCACAGATACGCAGTATTTT
TRBJ1-6 TRBV4-1 . . CASSQETYTRSPLHF TGCGCCAGCAGCCAAGAAACCTACACGCGGTCACCCCTCCACTTT
TRBJ1-1 TRBV28 . few CASRRAGRGETEAFF TGTGCCAGCAGACGCGCCGGAAGGGGAGAAACTGAAGCTTTCTTT
TRBJ2-7 TRBV6-6 TRBD2 . CASRSQAGVDYYEQYF TGTGCCAGCAGGTCGCAAGCGGGAGTTGACTACTACGAGCAGTACTTC
TRBJ1-1 TRBV9 . . CASSGEMGGDTEAFF TGTGCCAGCAGCGGAGAAATGGGGGGAGACACTGAAGCTTTCTTT
TRBJ2-7 TRBV7-9 . . CASTGPPERGIYEQYF TGTGCCAGCACCGGACCCCCAGAGAGGGGCATATACGAGCAGTACTTC
TRBJ2-2 TRBV6-4 . . CASSVGTGELFF TGTGCCAGCAGTGTTGGGACCGGGGAGCTGTTTTTT
TRBJ2-7 TRBV15 TRBD1 . CATRAGTAYEQYF TGTGCCACCAGAGCCGGGACAGCCTACGAGCAGTACTTC
TRBJ2-7 TRBV4-1 . . CASSQDQERDYEQYF TGCGCCAGCAGCCAAGATCAGGAACGGGACTACGAGCAGTACTTC
TRBJ2-7 TRBV19 TRBD2 . CASSRVAGDYEQYF TGTGCCAGTAGCCGGGTAGCGGGCGACTACGAGCAGTACTTC
TRBJ1-1 TRBV6-6 . . CASSSTLSAEAFF TGTGCCAGCAGTTCCACACTTTCCGCTGAAGCTTTCTTT
TRBJ2-7 TRBV4-2 TRBD2 . CASSPLAGETYEQYF TGTGCCAGCAGCCCACTAGCGGGAGAAACCTACGAGCAGTACTTC
TRBJ2-3 TRBV7-6 . . CASSLMWEERYTDTQYF TGTGCCAGCAGCTTAATGTGGGAGGAGCGGTACACAGATACGCAGTATTTT
TRBJ1-1 TRBV7-9 . . CASSLLLEAFF TGTGCCAGCAGCTTATTACTTGAAGCTTTCTTT
TRBJ2-1 TRBV28 . . CASSPQGPFNNEQFF TGTGCCAGCAGCCCACAGGGCCCCTTCAACAATGAGCAGTTCTTC